Listed here is a single T cell receptor (beta chain). What antigen it recognizes has not been identified. No much larger clonotype is one base removed from it; base qualities were not supplied. High-throughput TCR beta sequencing profiled peripheral blood CD8+ and CD4+ T cells from healthy donors, Susac syndrome patients and multiple sclerosis patients. Susac syndrome patients met recently defined diagnostic criteria for definite or probable disease. Bulk CD8+ and CD4+ T cells were purified by magnetic negative isolation, while CD8+ TEMRA cells were enriched using FACS. Blood was drawn into EDTA tubes, processed within 24 hours, and PBMCs were isolated by density gradient centrifugation. PBMCs intended for TCR sequencing were cryopreserved in liquid nitrogen and thawed later in a water bath at 37 degrees C. A purity of at least 90% was achieved for sorted or isolated CD4+, CD8+ and CD8+ TEMRA cells.

This specimen belongs to a study of CD8 T cells in Susac syndrome (dated by TCRdb to about 2019). With respect to the entire study: Of the Susac syndrome patients who were sequenced, about eight were in clinical remission while five or six had clinically active disease. The study used repertoire sequencing to test whether antigen drove CD8+ T cell activation and differentiation in Susac syndrome. At the time of blood withdrawal, Susac syndrome patients were either therapy-naive, taking corticosteroids (with some also receiving IVIg), or on IVIg alone.

RNA was extracted with the RNeasy kit and roughly 0.45 to 1 ug was reverse transcribed using random hexamers. TCR beta CDR3 regions were amplified with the immunoSEQ multiplex PCR assay covering 54 Vbeta and 13 Jbeta segments. To correct PCR amplification bias, a synthetic template baseline was used for both primer optimization and computational correction. The original methods were these. Reads were annotated to V, D and J genes per IMGT and analyzed with immunoSEQ Analyzer, keeping only productive sequences. Clonality was computed as one minus Shannon entropy normalized by log2 of the number of productive unique sequences. For each patient and control, public and private clones were evaluated within the 100 most prevalent clones. Clones were defined as Susac-specific when absent from the healthy and MS cohorts, from roughly 1,100 published viral clones and from other ImmuneACCESS disease sequences. Through fastp at Q25 and MiXCR, TCRdb rebuilt clones from the public reads, retaining in-frame beta chains. CDR3 protein duplicates are merged, each entry listing the most common genes and DNA. The V and J calls come from TCRdb's annotation, not from the publication. The table for this sample lists about 210,000 distinct CDR3 sequences; over 90% of them were counted only once. 0.15% of the sample is held by the ten biggest clonotypes.

Points the paper makes about the study in general: No clonal expansion was detected in the CD4+ T cell repertoire of Susac syndrome patients. The number of individuals in the TCR sequencing and HLA analysis was acknowledged as relatively small.

Reading the germline V gene gives CDR1 SGHTA and CDR2 FQGNSA. The CDR3, cysteine through phenylalanine, is 14 amino acids long. Of the read, only the CDR3 DNA is kept; its 42 bases are in frame from base 1. For this chain, trimming is 10 bases at the V end and 0 bases at the J end, and the number of junction bases without a gene match is 5. The chain is assembled from TRBV7-2 and TRBJ2-2, with 7 bases matching TRBD1. This receptor was identified in a human donor with Susac syndrome. Sequenced: CD4+ T cells from PBMCs. The nucleotide sequence reads as follows: TGTGCCACCCGGACAGGCCCGAACACCGGGGAGCTGTTTTTT. Translated, this is CATRTGPNTGELFF.